Listed below are T cell receptor beta chains from one sample, sequenced in a study of neurological immune-mediated disorders. TCRdb re-derived calls from the 5' RACE reads in MiXCR, one entry per CDR3 protein. The table lists 55,000 to 75,000 distinct CDR3 sequences, 2% to 3% of them singletons, with around 3% in the top ten. The sequenced sample consisted of PBMCs. The receptors come from a man in his fifties with multiple sclerosis. Both conserved end residues are part of each CDR3. A D gene is named only where the DNA matches it firmly. Rows may omit the clone size; those that give it use once, few, many or a size class.

size	J	D	V	CDR3	DNA
many	TRBJ2-1	TRBD2	TRBV20-1	CSAVPGLAGGTYNEQFF	TGCAGTGCTGTCCCGGGACTAGCGGGGGGTACCTACAATGAGCAGTTCTTC
many	TRBJ1-1	.	TRBV7-3	CASSLRSRSEAFF	TGTGCCAGCAGCTTAAGGTCGCGTTCTGAAGCTTTCTTT
many	TRBJ2-3	TRBD2	TRBV4-2	CASSQDGTSGGDTQYF	TGTGCCAGCAGCCAAGATGGGACTAGCGGGGGGGATACGCAGTATTTT
many	TRBJ2-2	TRBD1	TRBV4-3	CASSQDHRTGSAGELFF	TGCGCCAGCAGCCAAGATCACAGGACAGGGTCGGCCGGGGAGCTGTTTTTT
many	TRBJ2-5	.	TRBV7-2	CASSVSQETQYF	TGTGCCAGCAGCGTATCGCAAGAGACCCAGTACTTC
many	TRBJ2-6	.	TRBV9	CASSSSVLSGANVLTF	TGTGCCAGCAGCTCCTCGGTGCTCTCTGGGGCCAACGTCCTGACTTTC
many	TRBJ1-6	TRBD1	TRBV5-1	CASSLGGQGGSPLHF	TGCGCCAGCAGCTTGGGCGGACAGGGTGGTTCACCCCTCCACTTT
many	TRBJ1-3	.	TRBV6-5	CASSYSGRRSSGNTIYF	TGTGCCAGCAGTTACTCTGGACGTCGGAGCTCTGGAAACACCATATATTTT
.	TRBJ2-2	TRBD2	TRBV18	CASSPLGLAANTGELFF	TGTGCCAGCTCACCTTTAGGACTAGCGGCGAACACCGGGGAGCTGTTTTTT
many	TRBJ2-7	.	TRBV5-1	CASSSDIYYEQYF	TGCGCCAGCAGCTCGGACATCTACTACGAGCAGTACTTC
many	TRBJ2-5	.	TRBV25-1	CASSDARDPAWGETQYF	TGTGCCAGCAGTGACGCTAGGGATCCAGCCTGGGGGGAGACCCAGTACTTC
few	TRBJ1-1	TRBD1	TRBV5-6	CASSLRTGGGKTEAFF	TGTGCCAGCAGCTTGAGGACAGGGGGCGGAAAGACTGAAGCTTTCTTT
many	TRBJ1-2	.	TRBV18	CASSPPGGGYGYTF	TGTGCCAGCTCACCACCGGGGGGCGGCTATGGCTACACCTTC
many	TRBJ2-3	.	TRBV29-1	CSVKQGTDTQYF	TGCAGCGTTAAACAGGGCACAGATACGCAGTATTTT
few	TRBJ2-1	.	TRBV24-1	CATSETGTLSHEQFF	TGTGCCACCAGTGAGACGGGAACCTTGAGCCATGAGCAGTTCTTC
many	TRBJ2-7	TRBD1	TRBV5-6	CASSSLDRPYEQYF	TGTGCCAGCAGCTCCCTGGACAGGCCCTACGAGCAGTACTTC
many	TRBJ2-5	TRBD1	TRBV5-6	CASSLPGTGEETQYF	TGTGCCAGCAGCCTACCCGGGACAGGAGAAGAGACCCAGTACTTC
many	TRBJ2-7	.	TRBV5-1	CASSFNLGEQYF	TGCGCCAGCAGCTTCAATCTGGGGGAGCAGTACTTC
many	TRBJ1-5	.	TRBV3-1	CASSQTFVRPQHF	TGTGCCAGCAGCCAAACCTTCGTGAGGCCCCAGCATTTT
many	TRBJ2-5	.	TRBV10-3	CAVSLGGQETQYF	TGTGCCGTTTCCCTTGGGGGGCAAGAGACCCAGTACTTC
many	TRBJ2-2	TRBD2	TRBV9	CASAGGTGELFF	TGTGCCAGCGCCGGGGGGACCGGGGAGCTGTTTTTT
many	TRBJ2-3	.	TRBV4-3	CASSQSLVEYTQYF	TGCGCCAGCAGCCAGTCGCTGGTGGAATATACGCAGTATTTT
many	TRBJ2-2	TRBD1	TRBV5-1	CASSPTGSGTGELFF	TGCGCCAGCAGCCCGACAGGGTCGGGCACCGGGGAGCTGTTTTTT
many	TRBJ1-2	TRBD1	TRBV3-1	CASSQEDRAGYTF	TGTGCCAGCAGCCAAGAGGACAGGGCTGGCTACACCTTC
many	TRBJ2-1	TRBD2	TRBV5-1	CASSGGLAGAEQFF	TGCGCCAGCAGCGGGGGACTAGCGGGGGCTGAGCAGTTCTTC
many	TRBJ2-3	TRBD2	TRBV6-2/TRBV6-3	CASTGLAAVTDTQYF	TGTGCCAGCACCGGACTAGCGGCAGTCACAGATACGCAGTATTTT
many	TRBJ1-1	TRBD1	TRBV5-1	CASSWGQGRGEAFF	TGCGCCAGCAGCTGGGGACAGGGGAGGGGTGAAGCTTTCTTT
many	TRBJ1-2	.	TRBV20-1	CSARDGAETYGYTF	TGCAGTGCTAGAGATGGCGCCGAAACCTATGGCTACACCTTC
many	TRBJ2-3	.	TRBV7-8	CASSLSHPTDTQYF	TGTGCCAGCAGCTTAAGTCACCCGACAGATACGCAGTATTTT
.	TRBJ2-2	TRBD1	TRBV11-3	CASSFHRGSGELFF	TGTGCCAGCAGCTTTCACAGGGGATCCGGGGAGCTGTTTTTT
many	TRBJ2-2	.	TRBV5-1	CASSPLYNTGELFF	TGCGCCAGCAGCCCCCTCTACAACACCGGGGAGCTGTTTTTT
many	TRBJ2-7	.	TRBV29-1	CSVAAGAGEQYF	TGCAGCGTTGCGGCAGGGGCGGGGGAGCAGTACTTC
many	TRBJ2-1	.	TRBV29-1	CSVGGVNEQFF	TGCAGCGTTGGGGGGGTTAATGAGCAGTTCTTC
few	TRBJ2-5	TRBD2	TRBV6-5	CASSYSGRAGETQYF	TGTGCCAGCAGTTACTCGGGGAGGGCGGGGGAGACCCAGTACTTC
many	TRBJ2-2	.	TRBV20-1	CSARGAVGTGELFF	TGCAGTGCTAGAGGGGCAGTAGGAACCGGGGAGCTGTTTTTT
many	TRBJ2-5	.	TRBV6-6	CASSYSGEPQETQYF	TGTGCCAGCAGTTACTCAGGGGAACCCCAAGAGACCCAGTACTTC
many	TRBJ2-7	.	TRBV20-1	CSARPGHLFYEQYF	TGCAGTGCTAGGCCGGGACACTTATTCTACGAGCAGTACTTC
many	TRBJ1-5	TRBD1	TRBV7-2	CASSRQGRQPQHF	TGTGCCAGCAGCAGACAGGGACGGCAGCCCCAGCATTTT
few	TRBJ2-3	TRBD2	TRBV7-2	CASSLASGGAVSTQYF	TGTGCCAGCAGCTTGGCTAGCGGGGGGGCCGTCAGTACGCAGTATTTT